This T cell receptor beta chain comes out of a study of regulatory T cells in long-lasting Graves disease. Sample time point: newly diagnosed GD, antithyroid drugs for less than 3 months. Construction of the TCR library relied on RNA isolated from PBMCs. About this clonotype itself: What it recognizes is unknown.

Germline V CDR1 and CDR2: MNHEY, SMNVEV (reference sequence). The CDR3 is 14 residues long. Trimming pared 1 base from V and 4 bases from J, leaving 10 bases between. Study observations and caveats: Gene preferences differed: TRBV28, TRBJ1-2, TRBJ2-5 in persistent cases.

Building of the TCR beta libraries involved iRepertoire HTBI primers and Arm-PCR of CDR3 regions. TCRdb re-called the multiplex PCR reads through MiXCR, storing one row per CDR3 protein. The sample yields about 200,000 distinct CDR3 sequences, roughly 20% seen once. The same data also contributed to another study, on T cells in Graves' hyperthyroidism and ophthalmopathy.

This TCR came from a woman aged 25 to 39 with Graves disease. The material sequenced was peripheral blood mononuclear cells (PBMCs), taken at new diagnosis, from a patient treated with antithyroid drugs. The rearrangement joins TRBV27 to TRBJ2-5; the D gene is possibly TRBD1 (6 bases). CDR3 loop: CASSLLGGRETQYF. The CDR3 nucleotides read TGTGCCAGCAGTTTATTAGGGGGAAGAGAGACCCAGTACTTC.